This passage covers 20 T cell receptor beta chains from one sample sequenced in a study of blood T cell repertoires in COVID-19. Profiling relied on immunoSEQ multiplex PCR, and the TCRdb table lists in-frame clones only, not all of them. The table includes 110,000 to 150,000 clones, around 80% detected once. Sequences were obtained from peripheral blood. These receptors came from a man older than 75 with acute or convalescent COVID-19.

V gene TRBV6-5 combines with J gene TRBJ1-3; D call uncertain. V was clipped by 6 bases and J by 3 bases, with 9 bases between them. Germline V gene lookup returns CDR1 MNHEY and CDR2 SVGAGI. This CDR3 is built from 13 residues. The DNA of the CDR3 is TGTGCCAGCAGAAACAGTTTTGGAAACACCATATATTTT. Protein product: CASRNSFGNTIYF.

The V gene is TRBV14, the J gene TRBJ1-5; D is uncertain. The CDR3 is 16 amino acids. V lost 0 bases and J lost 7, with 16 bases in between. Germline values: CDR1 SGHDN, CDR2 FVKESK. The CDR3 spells CASSQDRRVPRQPQHF. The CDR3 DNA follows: TGTGCCAGCAGCCAAGACAGACGCGTCCCGAGGCAGCCCCAGCATTTT.

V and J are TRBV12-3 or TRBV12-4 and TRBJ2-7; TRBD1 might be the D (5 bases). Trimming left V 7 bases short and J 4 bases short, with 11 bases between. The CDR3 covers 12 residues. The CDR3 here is CASNSGLYEQYF. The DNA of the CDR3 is TGTGCCAGCAATTCAGGGTTGTACGAGCAGTACTTC.

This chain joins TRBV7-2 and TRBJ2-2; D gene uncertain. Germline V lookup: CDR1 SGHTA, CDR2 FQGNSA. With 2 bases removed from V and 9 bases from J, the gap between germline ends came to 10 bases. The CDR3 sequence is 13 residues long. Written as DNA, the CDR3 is TGTGCCAGCAGCTTAAGGTCTAGGTGGGAGCTGTTTTTT. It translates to CASSLRSRWELFF.

The CDR3 spells CASSAQGNTEAFF. The CDR3 DNA is TGCGCCAGCAGCGCCCAGGGGAACACTGAAGCTTTCTTT. V is TRBV5-1 and J is TRBJ1-1; TRBD1 might be the D (5 bases). Germline-derived CDR1 and CDR2 are SGHRS and YFSETQ. The CDR3 is 13 residues long. Between the trimmed V and J ends, which lost 4 bases and 1 base, there was a span of 8 bases.

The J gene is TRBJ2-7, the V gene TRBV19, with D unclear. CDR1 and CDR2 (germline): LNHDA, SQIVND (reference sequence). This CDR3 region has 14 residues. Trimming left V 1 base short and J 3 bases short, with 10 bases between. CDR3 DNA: TGTGCCAGTAGTATAGGACTCTCCCGCTACGAGCAGTACTTC. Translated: CASSIGLSRYEQYF.

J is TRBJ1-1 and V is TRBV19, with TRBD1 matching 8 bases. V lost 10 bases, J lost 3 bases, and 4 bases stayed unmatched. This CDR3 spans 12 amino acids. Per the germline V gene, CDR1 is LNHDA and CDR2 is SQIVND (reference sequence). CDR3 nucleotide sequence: TGTGCCACCTCAGGGGGCCACACTGAAGCTTTCTTT. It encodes CATSGGHTEAFF.

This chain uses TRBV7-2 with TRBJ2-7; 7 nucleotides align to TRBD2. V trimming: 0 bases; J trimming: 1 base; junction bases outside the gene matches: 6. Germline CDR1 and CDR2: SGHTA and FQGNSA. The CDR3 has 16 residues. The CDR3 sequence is CASSLAPGLVSYEQYF. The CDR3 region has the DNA TGTGCCAGCAGCTTAGCCCCCGGACTAGTTTCCTACGAGCAGTACTTC.

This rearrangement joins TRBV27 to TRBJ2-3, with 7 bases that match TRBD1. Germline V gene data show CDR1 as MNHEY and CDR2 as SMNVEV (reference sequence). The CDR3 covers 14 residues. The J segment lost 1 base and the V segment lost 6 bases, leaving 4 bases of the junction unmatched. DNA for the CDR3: TGTGCCAGCAGATACGACAGGGGCACAGATACGCAGTATTTT. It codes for CASRYDRGTDTQYF.

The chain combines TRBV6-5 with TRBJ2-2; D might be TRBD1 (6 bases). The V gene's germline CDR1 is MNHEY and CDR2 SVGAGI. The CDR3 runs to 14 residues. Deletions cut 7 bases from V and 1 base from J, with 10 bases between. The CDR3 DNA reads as TGTGCCAGCAACCAGGGACAGAACACCGGGGAGCTGTTTTTT. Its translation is CASNQGQNTGELFF.

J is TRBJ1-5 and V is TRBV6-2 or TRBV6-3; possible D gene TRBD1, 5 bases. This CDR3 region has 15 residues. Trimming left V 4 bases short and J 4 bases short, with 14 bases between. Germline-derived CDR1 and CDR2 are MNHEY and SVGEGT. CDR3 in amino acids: CASSLAAGINQPQHF. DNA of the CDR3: TGTGCCAGCAGTTTGGCGGCAGGGATTAATCAGCCCCAGCATTTT.

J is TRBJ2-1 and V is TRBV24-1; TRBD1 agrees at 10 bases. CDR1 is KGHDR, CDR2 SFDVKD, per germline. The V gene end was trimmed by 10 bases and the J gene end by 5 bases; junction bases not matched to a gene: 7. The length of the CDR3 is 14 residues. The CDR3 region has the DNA TGTGCCACTTCAGGGACAGGGGCTAACAATGAGCAGTTCTTC. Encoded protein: CATSGTGANNEQFF.

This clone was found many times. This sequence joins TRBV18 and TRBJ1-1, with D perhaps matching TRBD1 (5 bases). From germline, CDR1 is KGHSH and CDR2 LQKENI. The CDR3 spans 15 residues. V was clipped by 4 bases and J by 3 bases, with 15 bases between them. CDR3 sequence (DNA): TGTGCCAGCTCACTGGGACTCCGGGGCTACACTGAAGCTTTCTTT. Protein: CASSLGLRGYTEAFF.

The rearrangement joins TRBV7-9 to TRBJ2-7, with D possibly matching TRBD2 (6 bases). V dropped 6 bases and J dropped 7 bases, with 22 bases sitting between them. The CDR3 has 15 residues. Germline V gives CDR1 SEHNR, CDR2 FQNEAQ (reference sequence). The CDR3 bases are TGTGCCAGCAGTCTAAGGGAGGCGGGTCGTGGGGAGCAGTACTTC. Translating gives CASSLREAGRGEQYF.

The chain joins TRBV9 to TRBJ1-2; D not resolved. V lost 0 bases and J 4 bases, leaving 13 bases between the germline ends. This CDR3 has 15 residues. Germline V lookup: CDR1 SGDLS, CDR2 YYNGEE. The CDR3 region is CASSVGGIIAYGYTF. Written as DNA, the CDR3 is TGTGCCAGCAGCGTAGGAGGGATTATAGCCTATGGCTACACCTTC.

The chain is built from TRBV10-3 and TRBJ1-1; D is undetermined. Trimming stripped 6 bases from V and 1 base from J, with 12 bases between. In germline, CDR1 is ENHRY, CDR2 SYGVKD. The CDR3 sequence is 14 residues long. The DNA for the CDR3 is TGTGCCATCAGAGTACAGTCGCCGAACACTGAAGCTTTCTTT. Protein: CAIRVQSPNTEAFF.

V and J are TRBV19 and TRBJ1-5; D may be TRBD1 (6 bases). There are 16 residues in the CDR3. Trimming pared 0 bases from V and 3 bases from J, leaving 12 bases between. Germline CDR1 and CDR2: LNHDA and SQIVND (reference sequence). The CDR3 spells CASSIDAGASNQPQHF. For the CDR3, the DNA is TGTGCCAGTAGTATAGATGCAGGGGCTTCCAATCAGCCCCAGCATTTT.

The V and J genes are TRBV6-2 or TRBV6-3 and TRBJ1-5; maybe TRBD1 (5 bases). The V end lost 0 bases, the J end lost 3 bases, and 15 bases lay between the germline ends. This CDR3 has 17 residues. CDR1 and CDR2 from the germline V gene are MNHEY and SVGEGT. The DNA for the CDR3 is TGTGCCAGCAGTTACTCTACCCGGGGGAGGGACAATCAGCCCCAGCATTTT. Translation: CASSYSTRGRDNQPQHF.

CDR3 DNA sequence: TGTGCCAGCAGGGACAAAAATAGCAATCAGCCCCAGCATTTT. Protein sequence: CASRDKNSNQPQHF. V is TRBV2 and J is TRBJ1-5; D possibly corresponds to TRBD1 (5 bases). Trimming left V 6 bases short and J 0 bases short, with 9 bases between. From germline, CDR1 is SNHLY and CDR2 FYNNEI. This CDR3 has 14 amino acids.

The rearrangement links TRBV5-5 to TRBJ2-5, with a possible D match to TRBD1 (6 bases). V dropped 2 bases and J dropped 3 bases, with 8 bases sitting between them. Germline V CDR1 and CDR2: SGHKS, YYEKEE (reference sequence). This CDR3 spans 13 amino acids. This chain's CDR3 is CASSLGGEETQYF. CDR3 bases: TGTGCCAGCAGCTTAGGGGGTGAAGAGACCCAGTACTTC.